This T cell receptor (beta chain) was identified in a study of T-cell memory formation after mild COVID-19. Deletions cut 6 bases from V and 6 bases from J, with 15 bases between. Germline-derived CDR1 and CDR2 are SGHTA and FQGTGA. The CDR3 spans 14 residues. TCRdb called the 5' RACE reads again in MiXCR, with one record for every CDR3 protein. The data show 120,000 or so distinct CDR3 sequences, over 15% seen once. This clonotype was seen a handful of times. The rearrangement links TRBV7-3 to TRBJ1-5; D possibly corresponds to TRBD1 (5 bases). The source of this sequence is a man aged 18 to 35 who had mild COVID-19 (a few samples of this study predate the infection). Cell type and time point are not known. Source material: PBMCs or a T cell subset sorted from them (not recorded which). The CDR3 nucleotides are TGTGCCAGCAGTGATGTGGGGGACGGTCAGCCCCAGCATTTT. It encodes CASSDVGDGQPQHF.